This T cell receptor beta chain emerged from a study of cytomegalovirus exposure and HLA in healthy donors. Study-wide results and caveats: The study flagged some 170 TCR beta chains as cytomegalovirus-associated. Reported performance of the classifier showed diagnosis of cytomegalovirus status with high specificity and sensitivity.

Here immunoSEQ multiplex PCR was the method, and the copy in TCRdb shows in-frame clones only, minus some. The sample has about 150,000 clones, roughly nine tenths seen once. The donors formed part of the roughly 120-subject validation cohort, distinct from the approximately 640-subject first cohort. A word on this clone: What it binds is unknown.

Germline V gene sequence: CDR1 SGHNT, CDR2 YYREEE (reference sequence). The ends were cut back, 9 bases at V and 4 bases at J, with 19 bases in the middle. CDR3 length: 14 amino acids. This clonotype was sampled from a woman between 18 and 30 years old in good health and CMV-seropositive. V usage is TRBV5-4 and J usage is TRBJ2-5; D gene unclear. The sample taken for sequencing was PBMCs. The DNA for the CDR3 is TGTGCCATGGCTAGGAGCTGGCAGCGAGAGACCCAGTACTTC. Encoded protein: CAMARSWQRETQYF.